The 24 T cell receptor beta chains in this list originate from one sample, sequenced in a study of blood T cell repertoires in COVID-19. TCRdb's table, derived via immunoSEQ multiplex PCR, lists solely in-frame clones and lacks some. The table records 400,000 to 500,000 clones, approximately 90% of them present only once. What was sequenced was PBMCs or T cells enriched from blood (not recorded which). These receptor sequences come from a woman aged 18-29 years who had been exposed to COVID-19.

V is TRBV19 and J is TRBJ1-6; 7 nucleotides match TRBD1. Germline V CDR1 and CDR2: LNHDA, SQIVND (reference sequence). The CDR3 is made up of 18 amino acids. The trim removed 3 bases at V and 7 bases at J, leaving 15 bases unmatched. The CDR3 nucleotides are TGTGCCAGTAGTATGACCCGGGACAGTGGGGTCGGGAATTCACCCCTCCACTTT. Translated, it gives CASSMTRDSGVGNSPLHF.

The V gene is TRBV2, the J gene TRBJ2-1, with 8 bases that match TRBD1. V was clipped by 1 base and J by 6 bases; unmatched bases: 5. The germline V gene encodes CDR1 SNHLY and CDR2 FYNNEI. The CDR3 contains 15 residues. The CDR3 region is CASSEGTGPFNEQFF. Here the CDR3 DNA reads TGTGCCAGCAGTGAAGGGACAGGGCCCTTCAATGAGCAGTTCTTC.

The chain joins TRBV28 to TRBJ1-2; D uncertain. The CDR3 is 11 amino acids. CDR1 and CDR2 (germline): MDHEN, SYDVKM. V shed 6 bases and J shed 10 bases, with 12 bases lying between them. The CDR3 DNA reads TGTGCCAGCAGCCTCGGACTGCACTACACCTTC. It translates to CASSLGLHYTF.

This clone showed up just once. This chain connects TRBV18 to TRBJ1-1; 9 bases fit TRBD1. V shed 4 bases and J 10 bases; nucleotides not matched to a gene: 7. The germline V gene encodes CDR1 KGHSH and CDR2 LQKENI. The CDR3 is 13 amino acids. Written as DNA, the CDR3 is TGTGCCAGCTCACAGGAACTACAGGGGGCAGCTTTCTTT. This gives the protein CASSQELQGAAFF.

This clone was seen a single time. The V call is TRBV13, the J call TRBJ1-2; tentatively, D is TRBD1 (5 bases). The germline V gene has CDR1 PRHDT and CDR2 FYEKMQ (reference sequence). This CDR3 region has 15 residues. V shed 1 base and J shed 6 bases, with 15 bases lying between them. The CDR3 reads CASSLELEGLNGYTF. The CDR3 DNA is TGTGCCAGCAGCTTAGAATTGGAGGGGTTGAATGGCTACACCTTC.

The V call is TRBV28, the J call TRBJ1-1; no clear D gene. CDR3 length: 14 amino acids. Germline V lookup: CDR1 MDHEN, CDR2 SYDVKM. Trimming cost V 5 bases and J 0 bases, with 10 bases left between them. Written as DNA, the CDR3 is TGTGCCAGCAGTCGAAAACAGCTGAACACTGAAGCTTTCTTT. It yields the protein CASSRKQLNTEAFF.

The chain links TRBV6-2 or TRBV6-3 to TRBJ2-1, with TRBD2 matching 7 bases. V lost 5 bases to trimming and J lost 7 bases; unmatched junction nucleotides: 8. The CDR3 loop spans 14 amino acids. CDR1 is MNHEY, CDR2 SVGEGT, per germline. The CDR3 DNA sequence: TGTGCCAGCAGTACCCGCGGGGGTAGTAATGAGCAGTTCTTC. Protein product: CASSTRGGSNEQFF.

The chain recombines TRBV6-5 with TRBJ2-3, with D perhaps TRBD2 (5 bases). Germline CDR1 reads MNHEY; CDR2 reads SVGAGI. CDR3 length: 15 amino acids. Trimming removed 7 bases from V and 3 bases from J, with 17 bases in between. CDR3 in DNA: TGTGCCAGCATCGACTACCGGGGTGTGACAGATACGCAGTATTTT. Translated, it gives CASIDYRGVTDTQYF.

The J gene is TRBJ2-7, the V gene TRBV18; perhaps TRBD2 as D (6 bases). V dropped 6 bases and J dropped 2 bases, with 14 bases sitting between them. The CDR3 extends over 14 amino acids. The V gene's germline CDR1 is KGHSH and CDR2 LQKENI. The CDR3 DNA reads as TGTGCCAGCTCTAATAGCGGACTTGCCTACGAGCAGTACTTC. Its translation is CASSNSGLAYEQYF.

V is TRBV9 and J is TRBJ1-5; D gene uncertain. The germline CDR1 and CDR2 sequences are SGDLS and YYNGEE. The CDR3 consists of 13 residues. Trimming removed 1 base from V and 7 bases from J, with 9 bases in between. CDR3 in DNA: TGTGCCAGCAGCGTATTCGAGGGCCAGCCCCAGCATTTT. Its translation is CASSVFEGQPQHF. Supplemented by reference TRBV9 and TRBJ1-5, the full variable domain reads DSGVTQTPKHLITATGQRVTLRCSPRSGDLSVYWYQQSLDQGLQFLIQYYNGEERAKGNILERFSAQQFPDLHSELNLSSLELGDSALYFCASSVFEGQPQHFGDGTRLSIL.

This rearrangement joins TRBV18 to TRBJ2-7; a weak D match, TRBD1 (6 bases). V shed 10 bases and J shed 3 bases, with 13 bases lying between them. The CDR3 runs to 12 residues. Germline CDR1 reads KGHSH; CDR2 reads LQKENI. CDR3 bases: TGTGCCACCTCCCGGGACAACTACGAGCAGTACTTC. This sequence encodes CATSRDNYEQYF. The full variable domain, rest sourced from reference TRBV18 and TRBJ2-7, is NAGVMQNPRHLVRRRGQEARLRCSPMKGHSHVYWYRQLPEEGLKFMVYLQKENIIDESGMPKERFSAEFPKEGPSILRIQQVVRGDSAAYFCATSRDNYEQYFGPGTRLTVT.

With regard to this clone: The junction and the germline gene differ at one end; a read error may be behind it. This chain connects TRBV7-6 to TRBJ2-7, with D tentatively TRBD2 (6 bases). Germline V gives CDR1 SGHVS, CDR2 FNYEAQ. The CDR3 has 17 residues. The CDR3: CASSLRAGDSLSYKQYF. In DNA form, the CDR3 reads TGTGCCAGCAGCTTAAGGGCTGGGGACTCCCTCTCCTACAAGCAGTACTTC.

The gene calls are TRBV2 and TRBJ2-2; TRBD2 matches at 7 bases. Looked up from germline, CDR1 is SNHLY and CDR2 is FYNNEI. Trimming at V came to 6 bases and at J to 1 base, leaving 11 bases not matched to a gene. CDR3 length equals 17 residues. The CDR3 here is CASSAHRTSVNTGELFF. CDR3 DNA sequence: TGTGCCAGCAGCGCCCACCGAACTAGCGTGAACACCGGGGAGCTGTTTTTT.

The chain recombines TRBV5-4 with TRBJ2-1, with TRBD1 matching 9 bases. J lost 2 bases, V lost 3 bases, and 3 bases had no gene match. Germline V gene lookup returns CDR1 SGHNT and CDR2 YYREEE (reference sequence). The CDR3 runs to 15 residues. DNA for the CDR3: TGTGCCAGCAGCTCGGGACAGGGAGCCTACAATGAGCAGTTCTTC. This codes for CASSSGQGAYNEQFF.

The chain employs TRBV11-2 and TRBJ2-7, with 12 bases matching TRBD2. Unmatched junction bases numbered 8, after V lost 5 bases and J lost 0 bases. Germline V gene data show CDR1 as SGHAT and CDR2 as FQNNGV. The CDR3 loop spans 17 amino acids. This CDR3 is CASSPSGRALSSYEQYF. The DNA of the CDR3 is TGTGCCAGCAGCCCTAGCGGGAGGGCCCTCTCCTCCTACGAGCAGTACTTC.

This rearrangement joins TRBV6-5 to TRBJ1-1; the D is unclear. This CDR3 comprises 14 residues. From germline, CDR1 is MNHEY and CDR2 SVGAGI. Trimming removed 7 bases at V and 4 bases at J, with 16 bases between. In DNA form, the CDR3 reads TGTGCCAGCACTCTCGTCCCGAAAGCCACTGAAGCTTTCTTT. It encodes CASTLVPKATEAFF.

The rearrangement links TRBV19 to TRBJ2-1, with TRBD2 identical over 8 bases. V lost 3 bases, J lost 5 bases, and 9 bases stayed unmatched. Looked up from germline, CDR1 is LNHDA and CDR2 is SQIVND (reference sequence). The CDR3 spans 16 residues. CDR3 sequence: CASSIRKRERNNEQFF. The CDR3 DNA reads as TGTGCCAGTAGTATTAGGAAGCGGGAGAGGAACAATGAGCAGTTCTTC.

The chain recombines TRBV4-2 with TRBJ2-1, with D possibly matching TRBD2 (6 bases). The germline V gene has CDR1 LGHNA and CDR2 YNFKEQ. Trimming took 5 bases from V and 3 from J, leaving 11 bases between them. The CDR3 length is 14 residues. The CDR3 coding sequence is TGTGCCAGCAGCTTAGCGGCAGGCTACAATGAGCAGTTCTTC. Encoded protein: CASSLAAGYNEQFF.

J is TRBJ2-2 and V is TRBV29-1; maybe TRBD1 (5 bases). This CDR3 is 14 amino acids long. The V end lost 1 base, the J end lost 3 bases, and 9 bases lay between the germline ends. The germline V gene has CDR1 SQVTM and CDR2 ANQGSEA. In DNA form, the CDR3 reads TGCAGCGTTGAAGGGCAGGGCTACACCGGGGAGCTGTTTTTT. Translating it yields CSVEGQGYTGELFF.

CDR3 residues: CASSLGVVGTEAFF. The CDR3 DNA reads as TGTGCCAGCAGTTTAGGAGTTGTGGGTACTGAAGCTTTCTTT. The V gene is TRBV27, the J gene TRBJ1-1; D remains ambiguous. This CDR3 contains 14 residues. The V and J ends lost 2 bases and 5 bases respectively, with 12 bases between them. Germline V gives CDR1 MNHEY, CDR2 SMNVEV (reference sequence).

There are a few counts of this clone. The V and J genes are TRBV29-1 and TRBJ2-5; D remains unclear. This CDR3 contains 10 residues. V was shortened by 6 bases and J by 5 bases, with 7 bases between the two germline ends. CDR1 is SQVTM and CDR2 is ANQGSEA in the germline V gene. In DNA form, the CDR3 reads TGCAGCGTAGGAGCGGAGACCCAGTACTTC. It specifies CSVGAETQYF.

This chain links TRBV7-3 with TRBJ2-2, with 11 bases aligning to TRBD1. J was trimmed by 5 bases and V by 6 bases; bases with no gene match: 8. This CDR3 region has 16 residues. Per the germline V gene, CDR1 is SGHTA and CDR2 is FQGTGA. The CDR3 loop reads CASRPNRDRGTGELFF. The DNA for the CDR3 is TGTGCCAGCAGACCTAACAGGGACAGGGGGACCGGGGAGCTGTTTTTT.

This chain uses TRBV5-1 with TRBJ2-1; 13 bases align to TRBD2. This CDR3 spans 14 amino acids. The V gene end was trimmed by 4 bases and the J gene end by 7 bases; junction bases not matched to a gene: 2. Per the germline V gene, CDR1 is SGHRS and CDR2 is YFSETQ. The CDR3 here is CASSGGLAGNEQFF. The CDR3 DNA reads as TGCGCCAGCAGCGGGGGACTAGCGGGGAATGAGCAGTTCTTC.

The genes are TRBV3-1 (or the pseudogene TRBV3-2) and TRBJ1-2; D may be TRBD1 (6 bases). Germline V gene lookup returns CDR1 LGHDT and CDR2 YNNKEL (reference sequence). This CDR3 spans 13 amino acids. V was trimmed by 6 bases and J by 0 bases, leaving 8 bases between them. As DNA, the CDR3 is TGTGCCAGCAGTTACAGGGCTAACTATGGCTACACCTTC. It is translated as CASSYRANYGYTF.